A selection of T cell receptor beta chains follows, all from one sample in a study of neurological immune-mediated disorders. MiXCR, applied by TCRdb to the 5' RACE reads, yields one record per CDR3 protein. The sample lists approximately 30,000 distinct CDR3 sequences, around 13% occurring once. The sequenced material came from PBMCs. The receptor set was obtained from a woman between 40 and 55 years old in good health. Both conserved end residues are part of each CDR3. Each record gives: clone size, J gene, V gene, D gene, CDR3 DNA, CDR3 protein. D genes are given only for firm matches. Size is omitted from some rows. Given values are once, few, many or a class for expanded clones.

clone_size: few
j_call: TRBJ2-1
v_call: TRBV7-8
d_call: TRBD2
cdr3_nt: TGTGCCAGCAGCCTGGGACTAGCGGGGGGCAGCTCCTACAATGAGCAGTTCTTC
cdr3_aa: CASSLGLAGGSSYNEQFF

clone_size: medium-sized
j_call: TRBJ2-2
v_call: TRBV27
d_call: TRBD2
cdr3_nt: TGTGCCACCTGCCTCAAGCCTAGCGGCACCGGGGAGCTGTTTTTT
cdr3_aa: CATCLKPSGTGELFF

clone_size: many
j_call: TRBJ2-2
v_call: TRBV4-3
d_call: TRBD1
cdr3_nt: TGCGCCAGCAGCCGGTCAACGCACAGGGGGCGCCCCGGGGAGCTGTTTTTT
cdr3_aa: CASSRSTHRGRPGELFF

clone_size: medium-sized
j_call: TRBJ1-3
v_call: TRBV7-6
d_call: NA
cdr3_nt: TGTGCCAGCAGCTTAGGCAGGAGCTCTGGAAACACCATATATTTT
cdr3_aa: CASSLGRSSGNTIYF

clone_size: many
j_call: TRBJ1-1
v_call: TRBV6-5
d_call: NA
cdr3_nt: TGTGCCAGCAGTTCGAGAATTCGGGGGCGGCTTAACACTGAAGCTTTCTTT
cdr3_aa: CASSSRIRGRLNTEAFF

clone_size: many
j_call: TRBJ2-2
v_call: TRBV3-1
d_call: NA
cdr3_nt: TGTGCCAGCAGCCCCCGATCGAACACCGGGGAGCTGTTTTTT
cdr3_aa: CASSPRSNTGELFF

clone_size: medium-sized
j_call: TRBJ2-5
v_call: TRBV5-4
d_call: NA
cdr3_nt: TGTGCCAGCAGCTTACGACAGGCATCAGAGACCCAGTACTTC
cdr3_aa: CASSLRQASETQYF

clone_size: many
j_call: TRBJ2-1
v_call: TRBV10-2
d_call: TRBD1
cdr3_nt: TGCGCCAGCACTGGGACAGGCCGGGGAAAGTTCTTC
cdr3_aa: CASTGTGRGKFF

clone_size: many
j_call: TRBJ2-3
v_call: TRBV2
d_call: NA
cdr3_nt: TGTGCCAGCAGTGTACACTTGGTTACGCAGTATTTT
cdr3_aa: CASSVHLVTQYF

clone_size: many
j_call: TRBJ2-5
v_call: TRBV30
d_call: NA
cdr3_nt: TGTGCCTGGAGTGTACAGGGTTGGGACGAGACCCAGTACTTC
cdr3_aa: CAWSVQGWDETQYF

clone_size: many
j_call: TRBJ2-7
v_call: TRBV5-6
d_call: NA
cdr3_nt: TGTGCCAGCAGCTCCTGGACAGCCTCCTACGAGCAGTACTTC
cdr3_aa: CASSSWTASYEQYF

clone_size: many
j_call: TRBJ2-7
v_call: TRBV5-1
d_call: NA
cdr3_nt: TGCGCCAGCAGCTTGGAGGCGGAGGCCCTGTACGAGCAGTACTTC
cdr3_aa: CASSLEAEALYEQYF

clone_size: medium-sized
j_call: TRBJ1-1
v_call: TRBV12-3/TRBV12-4
d_call: NA
cdr3_nt: TGTGCCAGCAGAAAACCGGGCGGCCTAGCGGCTTTCTTT
cdr3_aa: CASRKPGGLAAFF

clone_size: NA
j_call: TRBJ1-2
v_call: TRBV20-1
d_call: TRBD1
cdr3_nt: TGCAGTGCTAGGACAGGGCATGGGTATTGCTACACCTTC
cdr3_aa: CSARTGHGYCYTF

clone_size: medium-sized
j_call: TRBJ2-7
v_call: TRBV20-1
d_call: TRBD1
cdr3_nt: TGCAGTGCTAGGCACCGACAGGGTCTCTACGAGCAGTACTTC
cdr3_aa: CSARHRQGLYEQYF

clone_size: many
j_call: TRBJ2-2
v_call: TRBV5-1
d_call: NA
cdr3_nt: TGCGCCAGCAGCTTCGACGTCGACGGGGAGCTGTTTTTT
cdr3_aa: CASSFDVDGELFF

clone_size: many
j_call: TRBJ2-7
v_call: TRBV5-1
d_call: TRBD2
cdr3_nt: TGCGCCAGCAGCTTGGATCCAGCCGGGAGGGAATCCTACGAGCAGTACTTC
cdr3_aa: CASSLDPAGRESYEQYF

clone_size: many
j_call: TRBJ1-5
v_call: TRBV9
d_call: TRBD1
cdr3_nt: TGTGCCAGCAGCGCCGGGACAGGGGGTCAGCCCCAGCATTTT
cdr3_aa: CASSAGTGGQPQHF

clone_size: many
j_call: TRBJ2-1
v_call: TRBV15
d_call: TRBD2
cdr3_nt: TGTGCCACCAGCAGAGATCAGCGGGAGTCCGATGAGCAGTTCTTC
cdr3_aa: CATSRDQRESDEQFF

clone_size: many
j_call: TRBJ2-7
v_call: TRBV29-1
d_call: NA
cdr3_nt: TGCAGCGTGTCGGACGGAGCCTACGAGCAGTACTTC
cdr3_aa: CSVSDGAYEQYF

clone_size: many
j_call: TRBJ2-5
v_call: TRBV12-3/TRBV12-4
d_call: TRBD1
cdr3_nt: TGTGCCAGCGCCTTCCTGGACAGGGGGTCTAAACGGGTAGAGACCCAGTACTTC
cdr3_aa: CASAFLDRGSKRVETQYF

clone_size: many
j_call: TRBJ1-1
v_call: TRBV5-1
d_call: NA
cdr3_nt: TGCGCCAGCAGCCCGGGCCGGGCCCGAGAAGCTTTCTTT
cdr3_aa: CASSPGRAREAFF

clone_size: many
j_call: TRBJ1-1
v_call: TRBV27
d_call: TRBD1
cdr3_nt: TGTGCCAGCAGGCGTCCGGGACAGTTAACTGAAGCTTTCTTT
cdr3_aa: CASRRPGQLTEAFF

clone_size: many
j_call: TRBJ2-3
v_call: TRBV4-3
d_call: NA
cdr3_nt: TGCGCCAGCAGCCAAGATGCCAAAACAGATACGCAGTATTTT
cdr3_aa: CASSQDAKTDTQYF

clone_size: NA
j_call: TRBJ2-1
v_call: TRBV12-3/TRBV12-4
d_call: NA
cdr3_nt: TGTGCCAGCAGTCGGGACTGGGTCAATGAGCAGTTCTTC
cdr3_aa: CASSRDWVNEQFF

clone_size: NA
j_call: TRBJ2-7
v_call: TRBV29-1
d_call: NA
cdr3_nt: TGCAGCGTTGAAGGTTCAGGGGGGAGTTACGAGCAGTACTTC
cdr3_aa: CSVEGSGGSYEQYF

clone_size: many
j_call: TRBJ2-3
v_call: TRBV7-3
d_call: NA
cdr3_nt: TGTGCCAGCAGCCCTGGGGGGGGCCCCACAGATACGCAGTATTTT
cdr3_aa: CASSPGGGPTDTQYF

clone_size: many
j_call: TRBJ1-1
v_call: TRBV7-8
d_call: NA
cdr3_nt: TGTGCCAGCAGCTTAATGATAATGAACACTGAAGCTTTCTTT
cdr3_aa: CASSLMIMNTEAFF

clone_size: many
j_call: TRBJ2-3
v_call: TRBV6-5
d_call: NA
cdr3_nt: TGTGCCAGCAGACGAAGACAGATCACAGATACGCAGTATTTT
cdr3_aa: CASRRRQITDTQYF

clone_size: NA
j_call: TRBJ2-7
v_call: TRBV6-5
d_call: TRBD2
cdr3_nt: TGTGCCAGCAGCGAACTAGCGGGAGGGCTTGAGCAGTACTTC
cdr3_aa: CASSELAGGLEQYF

clone_size: many
j_call: TRBJ1-3
v_call: TRBV12-3/TRBV12-4
d_call: NA
cdr3_nt: TGTGCCAGTACAGGGCCGGGAAACACCATATATTTT
cdr3_aa: CASTGPGNTIYF

clone_size: few
j_call: TRBJ2-2
v_call: TRBV5-1
d_call: NA
cdr3_nt: TGCGCCAGCAGCTTGGCCAGGACAGCGAACACCGGGGAGCTGTTTTTT
cdr3_aa: CASSLARTANTGELFF

clone_size: many
j_call: TRBJ2-2
v_call: TRBV9
d_call: NA
cdr3_nt: TGTGCCAGCAGCGTAAAGGGAGGTCTAGCCGGGGAGCTGTTTTTT
cdr3_aa: CASSVKGGLAGELFF

clone_size: many
j_call: TRBJ2-3
v_call: TRBV27
d_call: NA
cdr3_nt: TGTGCCAGCAGTTTTAGACTTGCTGGATACACAGATACGCAGTATTTT
cdr3_aa: CASSFRLAGYTDTQYF

clone_size: few
j_call: TRBJ1-1
v_call: TRBV18
d_call: TRBD1
cdr3_nt: TGTGCCAGCTCACCGGGACAGGGCGGACTTTTGGACACTGAAGCTTTCTTT
cdr3_aa: CASSPGQGGLLDTEAFF

clone_size: many
j_call: TRBJ2-1
v_call: TRBV9
d_call: NA
cdr3_nt: TGTGCCAGCGGGGGGCTAGCTAATGAGCAGTTCTTC
cdr3_aa: CASGGLANEQFF

clone_size: many
j_call: TRBJ2-4
v_call: TRBV20-1
d_call: NA
cdr3_nt: TGCAGTGCTAGAGTGGGGGCCGGCCGGTGGATTCAGTACTTC
cdr3_aa: CSARVGAGRWIQYF

clone_size: many
j_call: TRBJ1-1
v_call: TRBV6-5
d_call: NA
cdr3_nt: TGTGCCAGCAGTTTACTAGGACAGATTGAAGCTTTCTTT
cdr3_aa: CASSLLGQIEAFF

clone_size: many
j_call: TRBJ2-1
v_call: TRBV7-8
d_call: TRBD2
cdr3_nt: TGTGCCAGCAGCTTACGGACTAGCGGGAGTCATGATGAGCAGTTCTTC
cdr3_aa: CASSLRTSGSHDEQFF

clone_size: many
j_call: TRBJ2-2
v_call: TRBV9
d_call: TRBD1
cdr3_nt: TGTGCCAGCAGCGTAGAGAAGGGGGCGCCCACCGGGGAGCTGTTTTTT
cdr3_aa: CASSVEKGAPTGELFF

clone_size: medium-sized
j_call: TRBJ2-1
v_call: TRBV9
d_call: NA
cdr3_nt: TGTGCCAGCAGCGTAGGGGGGCCCTCCTACAATGAGCAGTTCTTC
cdr3_aa: CASSVGGPSYNEQFF

clone_size: many
j_call: TRBJ1-2
v_call: TRBV20-1
d_call: NA
cdr3_nt: TGCAGTGCTCGAAACCGGGACTCCCCTCGGGGCTACACCTTC
cdr3_aa: CSARNRDSPRGYTF

clone_size: many
j_call: TRBJ1-4
v_call: TRBV7-2
d_call: NA
cdr3_nt: TGTGCCAGCAGCCGGGCGGGAGGGGCGGAAAAACTGTTTTTT
cdr3_aa: CASSRAGGAEKLFF

clone_size: many
j_call: TRBJ2-5
v_call: TRBV5-1
d_call: NA
cdr3_nt: TGCGCCAGCAGCGCCTTGCGGGGCCAAGAGACCCAGTACTTC
cdr3_aa: CASSALRGQETQYF

clone_size: many
j_call: TRBJ1-2
v_call: TRBV5-1
d_call: NA
cdr3_nt: TGCGCCAGCAGCTTGGCTGGGGGCGAATATAACTATGGCTACACCTTC
cdr3_aa: CASSLAGGEYNYGYTF